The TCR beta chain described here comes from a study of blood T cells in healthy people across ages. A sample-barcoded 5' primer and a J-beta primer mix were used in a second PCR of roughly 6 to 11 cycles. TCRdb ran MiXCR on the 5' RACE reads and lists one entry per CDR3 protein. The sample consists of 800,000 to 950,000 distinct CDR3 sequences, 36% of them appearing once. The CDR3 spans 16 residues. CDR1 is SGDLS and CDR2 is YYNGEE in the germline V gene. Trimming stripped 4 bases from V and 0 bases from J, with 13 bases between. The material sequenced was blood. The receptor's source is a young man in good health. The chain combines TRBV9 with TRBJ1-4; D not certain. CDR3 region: CASSSTSLATNEKLFF. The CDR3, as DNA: TGTGCCAGCAGCTCTACCTCCCTGGCAACTAATGAAAAACTGTTTTTT.